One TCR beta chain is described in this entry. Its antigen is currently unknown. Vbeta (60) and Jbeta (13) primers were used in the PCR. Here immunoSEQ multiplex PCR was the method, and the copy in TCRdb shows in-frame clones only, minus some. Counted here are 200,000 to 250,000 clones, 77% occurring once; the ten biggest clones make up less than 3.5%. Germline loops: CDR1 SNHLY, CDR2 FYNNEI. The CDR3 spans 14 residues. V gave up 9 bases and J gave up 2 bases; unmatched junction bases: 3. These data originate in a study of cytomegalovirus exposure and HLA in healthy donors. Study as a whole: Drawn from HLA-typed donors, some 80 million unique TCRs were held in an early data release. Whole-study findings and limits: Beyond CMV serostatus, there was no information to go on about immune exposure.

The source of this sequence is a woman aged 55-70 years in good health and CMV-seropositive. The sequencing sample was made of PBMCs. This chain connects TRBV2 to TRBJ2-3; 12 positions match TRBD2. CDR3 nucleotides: TGTGCCAGTCGACTAGCGGGGGACACAGATACGCAGTATTTT. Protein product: CASRLAGDTDTQYF.